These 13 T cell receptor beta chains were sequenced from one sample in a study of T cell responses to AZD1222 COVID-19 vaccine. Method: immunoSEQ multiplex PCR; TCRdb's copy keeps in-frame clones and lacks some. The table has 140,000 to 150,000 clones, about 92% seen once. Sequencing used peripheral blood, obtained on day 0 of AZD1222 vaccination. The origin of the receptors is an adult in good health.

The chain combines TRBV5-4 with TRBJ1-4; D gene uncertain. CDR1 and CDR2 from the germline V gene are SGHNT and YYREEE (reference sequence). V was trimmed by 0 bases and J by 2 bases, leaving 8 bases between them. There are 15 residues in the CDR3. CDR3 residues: CASSLDPSTNEKLFF. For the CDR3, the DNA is TGTGCCAGCAGCTTGGACCCATCTACTAATGAAAAACTGTTTTTT.

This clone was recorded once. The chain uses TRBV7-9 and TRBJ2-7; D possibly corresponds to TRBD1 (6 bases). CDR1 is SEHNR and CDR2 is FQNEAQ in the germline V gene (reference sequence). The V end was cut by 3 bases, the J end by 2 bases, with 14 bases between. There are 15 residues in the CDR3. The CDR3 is CASSFAGAPPYEQYF. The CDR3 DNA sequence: TGTGCCAGCAGCTTCGCAGGGGCACCCCCCTACGAGCAGTACTTC.

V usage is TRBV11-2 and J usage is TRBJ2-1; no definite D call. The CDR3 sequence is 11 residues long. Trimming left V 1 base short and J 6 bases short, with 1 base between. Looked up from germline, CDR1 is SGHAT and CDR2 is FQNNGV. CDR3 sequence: CASSLANEQFF. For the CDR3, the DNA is TGTGCCAGCAGCTTAGCCAATGAGCAGTTCTTC.

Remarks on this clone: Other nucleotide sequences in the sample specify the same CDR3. In DNA, the CDR3 is TGCGCCAGCAGCTTGTTGACAGGGAGCTCCTACGAGCAGTACTTC. Amino acids: CASSLLTGSSYEQYF. V is TRBV5-1 and J is TRBJ2-7, with 7 positions matching TRBD1. The germline CDR1 and CDR2 sequences are SGHRS and YFSETQ. Trimming took 1 base from V and 0 from J; bases not matched to a gene: 4. CDR3 length: 15 amino acids.

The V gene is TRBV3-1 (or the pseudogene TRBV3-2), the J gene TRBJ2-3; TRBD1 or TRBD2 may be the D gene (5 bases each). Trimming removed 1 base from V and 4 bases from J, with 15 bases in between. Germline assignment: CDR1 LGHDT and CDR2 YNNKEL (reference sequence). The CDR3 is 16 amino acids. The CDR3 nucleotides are TGTGCCAGCAGCCAAGTTCTACAGGTGGGAGCAGATACGCAGTATTTT. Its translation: CASSQVLQVGADTQYF.

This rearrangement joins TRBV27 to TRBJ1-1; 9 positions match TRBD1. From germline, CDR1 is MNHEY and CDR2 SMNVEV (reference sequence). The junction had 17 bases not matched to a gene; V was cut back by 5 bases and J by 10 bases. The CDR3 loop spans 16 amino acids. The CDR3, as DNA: TGTGCCAGCAGTCTCATAACCGGGACAGGGTCGTTTGGAGCTTTCTTT. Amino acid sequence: CASSLITGTGSFGAFF.

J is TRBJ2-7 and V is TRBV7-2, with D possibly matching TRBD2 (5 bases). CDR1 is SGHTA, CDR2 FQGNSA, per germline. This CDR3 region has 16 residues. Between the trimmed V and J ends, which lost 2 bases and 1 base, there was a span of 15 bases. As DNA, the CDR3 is TGTGCCAGCAGCTTACGGACCGGGATCGGATCCTACGAGCAGTACTTC. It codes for CASSLRTGIGSYEQYF.

CDR3 sequence: CASSISGNAYEQYF. CDR3 nucleotide sequence: TGTGCCAGTAGTATATCGGGGAACGCCTACGAGCAGTACTTC. The V call is TRBV19, the J call TRBJ2-7; maybe TRBD2 (5 bases). The CDR3 length is 14 residues. CDR1 and CDR2 (germline): LNHDA, SQIVND (reference sequence). With 2 bases removed from V and 2 bases from J, the gap between germline ends came to 10 bases.

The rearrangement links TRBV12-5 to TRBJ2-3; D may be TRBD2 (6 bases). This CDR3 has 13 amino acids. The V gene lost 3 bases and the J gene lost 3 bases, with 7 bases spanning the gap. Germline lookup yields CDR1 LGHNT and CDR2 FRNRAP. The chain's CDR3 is CASGFRETDTQYF. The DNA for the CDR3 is TGTGCTAGTGGTTTTCGGGAGACAGATACGCAGTATTTT.

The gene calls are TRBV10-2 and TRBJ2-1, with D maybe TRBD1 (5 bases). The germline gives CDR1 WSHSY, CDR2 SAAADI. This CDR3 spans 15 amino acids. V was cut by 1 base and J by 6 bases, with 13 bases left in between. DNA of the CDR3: TGCGCCAGCAGTGAGTGGTTAGGGGTGATCAATGAGCAGTTCTTC. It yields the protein CASSEWLGVINEQFF.

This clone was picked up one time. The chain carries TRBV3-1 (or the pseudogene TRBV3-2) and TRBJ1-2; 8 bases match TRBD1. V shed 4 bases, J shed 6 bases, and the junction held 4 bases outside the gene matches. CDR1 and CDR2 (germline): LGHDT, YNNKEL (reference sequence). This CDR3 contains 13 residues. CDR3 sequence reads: CASSRGQGDGYTF. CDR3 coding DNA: TGTGCCAGCAGCCGCGGACAGGGAGATGGCTACACCTTC.

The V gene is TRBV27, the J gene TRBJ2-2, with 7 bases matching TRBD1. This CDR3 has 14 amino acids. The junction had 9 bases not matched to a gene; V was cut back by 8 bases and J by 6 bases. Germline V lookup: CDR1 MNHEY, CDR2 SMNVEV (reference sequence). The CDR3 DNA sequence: TGTGCCAGCGGGACAGCCAGGGCGCCCGGGGAGCTGTTTTTT. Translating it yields CASGTARAPGELFF.

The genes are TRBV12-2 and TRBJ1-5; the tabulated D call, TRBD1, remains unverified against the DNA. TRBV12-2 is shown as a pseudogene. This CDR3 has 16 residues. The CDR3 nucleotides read TGTGCAAGTCGCTGCTCCCCAGACAGATTCAATCAGCCCCAGCATTTT. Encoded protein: CASRCSPDRFNQPQHF.